The present TCR beta chain was sequenced within a study of OX40 agonist ivuxolimab in advanced cancers. Study at large: Melanoma, hepatocellular carcinoma, head and neck or renal cell cancer occurred in dose-escalation patients.

Clones were sequenced by immunoSEQ multiplex PCR, and TCRdb holds only the in-frame ones, with some missing. The table shows more than 60,000 clones, with 85% occurring only once. V gave up 7 bases and J gave up 7 bases; unmatched junction bases: 8. CDR1 is SEHNR and CDR2 is FQNEAQ in the germline V gene (reference sequence). CDR3 length equals 14 residues. V is TRBV7-9 and J is TRBJ1-2, with TRBD1 matching 11 bases. The clonotype comes from an adult with an advanced solid tumor such as melanoma, head and neck, liver or kidney cancer. Sequencing used CD4+ or CD8+ T cells sorted from blood, obtained in a trial of the OX40 agonist ivuxolimab. The CDR3 loop is CASIRTGGAGGYTF. CDR3 in DNA: TGTGCCAGCATTCGGACAGGGGGCGCGGGTGGCTACACCTTC.